This entry describes one T cell receptor beta chain. Its target is unknown. Germline V gene data show CDR1 as DFQATT and CDR2 as SNEGSKA (reference sequence). The CDR3 length is 16 residues. V lost 0 bases, J lost 0 bases, and 9 bases lay in between. Sequencing of the DNA from cultured CD4+ T cells was carried out with the Oncomine TCR Beta short-read assay. TCRdb used MiXCR to reprocess the PCR reads, holding one entry per CDR3 protein. The table has some 12,000 distinct CDR3 sequences, around 59% seen once. Indicated treatment: approximately nine-day PBMC culture with coronavirus spike peptide pools or control peptides (ViraFEST assay). Peptide pools at 8.5 to 10 ug/ml, together with 7.5 to 10 IU/ml IL-2, were added to cultures of 1.5 million to 2.5 million PBMCs per well. The data belong to a study of vaccination and CD4 T cells after COVID-19. Study overall: Median time from second vaccine dose to sampling was 60 to 80 days (14 to 241). Controls had a CEFX pool, an HIV-1 Nef pool, or no peptide added.

The chain has TRBV20-1 and TRBJ1-6; TRBD1 might be the D (5 bases). Sequenced sample: CD4+ T cells from blood, cultured in vitro. The receptor comes from a human donor who had recovered from COVID-19. CDR3 DNA: TGCAGTGCTAGAGAAAGGGGCAGCTCCTATAATTCACCCCTCCACTTT. This sequence encodes CSARERGSSYNSPLHF.